Here is one T cell receptor (beta chain) with its context. The antigen remains undetermined. This sample is part of a study of beta chain features in type 1 diabetes. General study findings and limits: Shorter templates might be favored by PCR, and equally so in patients and in controls. HLA influence on TCRB rearrangement stayed unresolved here. Shorter TCRB CDR3s, moderately but significantly so, marked every one of the four CD4+ subsets in Type 1 diabetes patients.

All of the isolated RNA was reverse transcribed, so expressed TCRB transcripts were sequenced. Clones were sequenced by immunoSEQ multiplex PCR, and TCRdb holds only the in-frame ones, with some missing. The repertoire holds 680,000 or so clones, with 10% to 15% as singletons. V was trimmed by 7 bases and J by 2 bases, leaving 8 bases between them. Germline lookup yields CDR1 SNHLY and CDR2 FYNNEI. This CDR3 region has 12 residues. It was one heparinised blood draw, averaging about 0.12 L, that each donor gave. Via CD45RO/CCR7/CD25/CD127/CD95/CD27, cells of the CD4+ naive, central memory, regulatory and stem cell-like memory subsets were sorted.

The clonotype originates from a man aged 18 to 29 with type 1 diabetes. The specimen was naive CD4+ T cells from blood. The J gene is TRBJ1-2, the V gene TRBV2; D perhaps matches TRBD1 (5 bases). The CDR3 loop is CASKPGNYGYTF. The CDR3 DNA reads as TGTGCCAGCAAGCCAGGGAACTATGGCTACACCTTC.